The rows below give T cell receptor beta chains drawn from one sample of a study of blood T cell repertoires in COVID-19. Repertoires were generated with immunoSEQ multiplex PCR, while TCRdb's copy carries only in-frame clones and drops some. The sample carries 150,000 to 200,000 clones, 80% to 85% recorded once. Sequencing was carried out using peripheral blood. The receptors come from a young woman with acute or convalescent COVID-19. The CDR3 runs from the conserved cysteine through the conserved F or W. The order of the fields is clone size, V gene, J gene, D gene, CDR3 DNA, CDR3 protein. The D gene is left open where the match is weak. Clone sizes are given selectively: once, few, many, or a class where the clone is expanded.

.	TRBV12-5	TRBJ2-2	.	TGTGCTAGTGGTTCCGACGACTACATGCGCGGCGGGGAGCTGTTTTTT	CASGSDDYMRGGELFF
.	TRBV9	TRBJ1-2	.	TGTGCCAGCAGCGGCGGGCCTATACGGGGCTACACCTTC	CASSGGPIRGYTF
.	TRBV25-1	TRBJ1-1	.	TGTGCCAGCAGGAGAGGTCACTTATGTTTGAACACTGAAGCTTTCTTT	CASRRGHLCLNTEAFF
.	TRBV7-9	TRBJ1-2	.	TGTGCCAGCAGCTTTAACCGAGGCGGCTACACCTTC	CASSFNRGGYTF
.	TRBV2	TRBJ1-4	.	TGTGCCAGCAGTAGTCGAAGTCCGGGATATAATGAAAAACTGTTTTTT	CASSSRSPGYNEKLFF
.	TRBV27	TRBJ1-1	.	TGTGCCAGCAGTTTGGACAGCTTGAACACTGAAGCTTTCTTT	CASSLDSLNTEAFF
once	TRBV19	TRBJ2-5	.	TGTGCCAGTAGTACCTACACCGGGACTGAGACCCAGTACTTC	CASSTYTGTETQYF
.	TRBV28	TRBJ1-1	TRBD1	TGTGCCAGCAGCGTGTGGGCAGGGGGGATCCCTGAAGCTTTCTTT	CASSVWAGGIPEAFF
.	TRBV6-2/TRBV6-3	TRBJ2-5	TRBD1	TGTGCCAGCAGTTATAATCTCCTGGACAGGGGGCAAGAGACCCAGTACTTC	CASSYNLLDRGQETQYF
.	TRBV28	TRBJ1-1	TRBD1	TGTGCCAGCAGTAGACAGGGTGGATATGATGAAGCTTTCTTT	CASSRQGGYDEAFF
.	TRBV30	TRBJ2-1	.	TGTGCCTGGAGTGTGAGGAGGTCCGGGGATGAGCAGTTCTTC	CAWSVRRSGDEQFF
.	TRBV10-1	TRBJ2-1	.	TGCGCCAGCAGTGGAACCCCTAACAGGGACTACAATGAGCAGTTCTTC	CASSGTPNRDYNEQFF
once	TRBV14	TRBJ2-5	.	TGTGCCAGCAGCCTCCAGGGGCGAGGGTCTGGTGAGACCCAGTACTTC	CASSLQGRGSGETQYF
.	TRBV4-1	TRBJ2-2	.	TGCGCCAGCAGCCAAGATTTGGCAGGGGCGAACACCGGGGAGCTGTTTTTT	CASSQDLAGANTGELFF
.	TRBV7-2	TRBJ2-3	.	TGTGCCAGCAGCTTAGAGGGTCTAGCACCAGATACGCAGTATTTT	CASSLEGLAPDTQYF
once	TRBV6-4	TRBJ2-3	TRBD2	TGTGCCAGCAGTCGGACTAGAGATGGGTCGGATACGCAGTATTTT	CASSRTRDGSDTQYF
once	TRBV5-5	TRBJ1-5	.	TGTGCCAGCAGCCCCCTTTGGCAGGGTGTCCCTCAGCCCCAGCATTTT	CASSPLWQGVPQPQHF
.	TRBV27	TRBJ1-1	.	TGTGCCAGCAGTTATGTGAGGACTAACACTGAAGCTTTCTTT	CASSYVRTNTEAFF
.	TRBV30	TRBJ1-1	.	TGTGCCTCCGATACTACAGGGAAGAAGGGGAACACTGAAGCTTTCTTT	CASDTTGKKGNTEAFF
.	TRBV5-1	TRBJ1-1	TRBD1	TGCGCCAGCAGCTCTCAGACAGGGGCGAACACTGAAGCTTTCTTT	CASSSQTGANTEAFF
.	TRBV28	TRBJ1-3	.	TGTGCCAGCAGTCCCGGGTTCTGGGGAACCGGGACACCGAGCTCTGGAAACACCATATATTTT	CASSPGFWGTGTPSSGNTIYF
.	TRBV27	TRBJ1-1	.	TGTGCCAGCAGTTTTGGAGGGGCCGAAGCTTTCTTT	CASSFGGAEAFF
.	TRBV11-2	TRBJ2-5	TRBD1	TGTGCCAGCAGTAGGACAGGGGGAGAGGAGACCCAGTACTTC	CASSRTGGEETQYF
.	TRBV29-1	TRBJ2-7	TRBD2	TGCAGCGTTGGTGGGAGGGGTGAGCAGTACTTC	CSVGGRGEQYF
.	TRBV11-2	TRBJ2-4	TRBD1	TGTGCCAGCAGCGTGACAGGGGGCGCGGACATTCAGTACTTC	CASSVTGGADIQYF
.	TRBV5-1	TRBJ2-3	TRBD1	TGCGCCAGCAGCACGGGACAGTTCACAGATACGCAGTATTTT	CASSTGQFTDTQYF
.	TRBV19	TRBJ2-7	.	TGTGCCAGTAGCCGAGACCGAGGGCCTGGAGGGTACGAGCAGTACTTC	CASSRDRGPGGYEQYF
.	TRBV28	TRBJ1-2	TRBD1	TGTGCCAGCAGATCACAGGGGATTTACTATGGCTACACCTTC	CASRSQGIYYGYTF
.	TRBV6-1	TRBJ1-5	.	TGTGCCAGCAGTGAACCAGGGAAAAATCAGCCCCAGCATTTT	CASSEPGKNQPQHF
.	TRBV20-1	TRBJ2-7	TRBD1	TGCAGTGCGGGACAGGGGCCCGAGCAGTACTTC	CSAGQGPEQYF
.	TRBV5-1	TRBJ1-2	TRBD1	TGCGCCAGCAGCTCATCAAACAGGGGCGCTTACTATGGCTACACCTTC	CASSSSNRGAYYGYTF
.	TRBV5-4	TRBJ2-3	TRBD2	TGTGCCAGCAGCTTGGTGGGACTAGCCCTAGATACGCAGTATTTT	CASSLVGLALDTQYF
.	TRBV7-2	TRBJ2-3	TRBD2	TGTGCCAGCAGCTTAGCGCGTTGGACTAGCGGGAGGCCAGATACGCAGTATTTT	CASSLARWTSGRPDTQYF
.	TRBV6-4	TRBJ2-6	.	TGTGCCAGCAGTGACTCGGCAGGGTCCCATACTGGGGCCAACGTCCTGACTTTC	CASSDSAGSHTGANVLTF
.	TRBV19	TRBJ1-1	.	TGTGCCAGTAGTATTACAGGCTTGAACACTGAAGCTTTCTTT	CASSITGLNTEAFF
.	TRBV18	TRBJ2-3	TRBD1	TGTGCCAGCTCACGCGCCGGGACAGAAACAGATACGCAGTATTTT	CASSRAGTETDTQYF
.	TRBV29-1	TRBJ2-1	.	TGCAGCGTTGAGCCGTACACAGGGCAGTTCTTC	CSVEPYTGQFF
once	TRBV4-1	TRBJ2-5	.	TGCGCCAGCAGCCAAGCCAGGGGTAGGGGAGAGACCCAGTACTTC	CASSQARGRGETQYF
.	TRBV27	TRBJ1-1	TRBD1	TGTGCCAGCAGTTTATATTCCGGTCAGGGGGGCGGCGGCACTGAAGCTTTCTTT	CASSLYSGQGGGGTEAFF
.	TRBV15	TRBJ2-1	TRBD1	TGTGCCACCAGCAGAGGCGGCGGGACAGGGGGGAATGAGCAGTTCTTC	CATSRGGGTGGNEQFF
.	TRBV9	TRBJ2-5	TRBD1	TGTGCCAGCAGCGTAGTAGGGACAGGGATACAAGAGACCCAGTACTTC	CASSVVGTGIQETQYF
once	TRBV18	TRBJ2-3	.	TGTGCCAGCTCAGGTTCGGCAGATACGCAGTATTTT	CASSGSADTQYF
.	TRBV4-3	TRBJ2-1	TRBD2	TGCGCCAGCAGCCAAGAAGGCAACGGGAGGGCCGGGAATGAGCAGTTCTTC	CASSQEGNGRAGNEQFF
.	TRBV11-2	TRBJ2-7	TRBD2	TGTGCCAGCAGCCTGACTAGCGGGAGGTCCGACGAGCAGTACTTC	CASSLTSGRSDEQYF
.	TRBV5-1	TRBJ1-1	.	TGCGCCAGCAGCCTAGCCCCACAGATGAACACTGAAGCTTTCTTT	CASSLAPQMNTEAFF
.	TRBV11-2	TRBJ2-7	.	TGTGCCAGCAGCTTATCACCGGCCGGGGACTACGAGCAGTACTTC	CASSLSPAGDYEQYF